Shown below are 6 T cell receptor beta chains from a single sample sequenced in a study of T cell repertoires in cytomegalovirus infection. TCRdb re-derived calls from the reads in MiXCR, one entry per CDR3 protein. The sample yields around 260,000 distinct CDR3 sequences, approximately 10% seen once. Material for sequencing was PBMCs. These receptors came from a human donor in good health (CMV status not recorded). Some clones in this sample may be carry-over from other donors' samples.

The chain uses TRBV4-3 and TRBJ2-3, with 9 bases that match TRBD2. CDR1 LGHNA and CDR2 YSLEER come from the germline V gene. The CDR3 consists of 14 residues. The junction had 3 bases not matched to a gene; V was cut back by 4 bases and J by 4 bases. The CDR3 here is CASSRRLAADTQYF. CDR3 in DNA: TGCGCCAGCAGCCGACGACTAGCGGCAGATACGCAGTATTTT.

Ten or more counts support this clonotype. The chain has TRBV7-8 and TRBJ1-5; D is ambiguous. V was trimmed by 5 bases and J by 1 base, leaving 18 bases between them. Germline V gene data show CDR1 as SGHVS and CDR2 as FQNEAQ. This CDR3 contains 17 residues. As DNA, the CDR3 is TGTGCCAGCAGCCCCCGGGAGAAAGTCTTGAGCAATCAGCCCCAGCATTTT. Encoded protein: CASSPREKVLSNQPQHF.

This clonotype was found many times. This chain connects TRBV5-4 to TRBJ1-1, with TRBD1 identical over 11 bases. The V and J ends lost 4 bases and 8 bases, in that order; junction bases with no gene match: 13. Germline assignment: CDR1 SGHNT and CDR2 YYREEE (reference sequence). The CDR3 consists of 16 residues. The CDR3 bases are TGTGCCAGCAGCGGGGGAGCGGGACAGGGGGGCTCCGAAGCTTTCTTT. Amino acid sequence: CASSGGAGQGGSEAFF.

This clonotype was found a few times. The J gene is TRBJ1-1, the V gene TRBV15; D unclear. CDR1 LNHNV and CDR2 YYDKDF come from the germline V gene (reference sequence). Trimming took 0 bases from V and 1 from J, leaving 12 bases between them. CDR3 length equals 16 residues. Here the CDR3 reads CATSREKGRPNTEAFF. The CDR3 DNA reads TGTGCCACCAGCAGAGAAAAGGGCAGGCCGAACACTGAAGCTTTCTTT.

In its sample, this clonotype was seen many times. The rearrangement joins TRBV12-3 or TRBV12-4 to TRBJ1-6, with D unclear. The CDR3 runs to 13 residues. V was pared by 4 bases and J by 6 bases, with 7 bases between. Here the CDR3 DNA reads TGTGCCAGCAGTTCGGGTGGTAATTCACCCCTCCACTTT. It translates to CASSSGGNSPLHF.

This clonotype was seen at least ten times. CDR3 coding DNA: TGTGCCAGCAGCCCAATGGGGGGGAGCAATCAGCCCCAGCATTTT. Its translation: CASSPMGGSNQPQHF. The genes are TRBV7-8 and TRBJ1-5, with D possibly TRBD1 on 5 matching bases. The CDR3 is 15 residues long. V lost 5 bases, J lost 1 base, and 12 bases lay in between. The germline V gene has CDR1 SGHVS and CDR2 FQNEAQ.